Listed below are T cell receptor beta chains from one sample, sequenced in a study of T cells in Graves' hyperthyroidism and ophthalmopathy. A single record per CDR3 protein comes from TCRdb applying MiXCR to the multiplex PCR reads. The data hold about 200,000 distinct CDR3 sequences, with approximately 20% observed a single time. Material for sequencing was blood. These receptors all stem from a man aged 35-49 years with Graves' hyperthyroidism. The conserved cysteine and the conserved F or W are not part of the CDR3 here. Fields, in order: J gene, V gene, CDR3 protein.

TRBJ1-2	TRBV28	ASSSRTGRHGYT
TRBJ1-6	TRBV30	AWRVTYNSPLH
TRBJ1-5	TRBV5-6	ASSLGRGNQPQH
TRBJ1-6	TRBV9	ASSVGVWASYNSPLH
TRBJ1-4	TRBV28	ASRSRGQGNEKLF
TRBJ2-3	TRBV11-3	ASSSGTAGDGTQY
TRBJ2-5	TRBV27	ASSPGTGVQEAQY
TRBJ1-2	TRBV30	AWSIGFYGYT
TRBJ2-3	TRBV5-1	ASSPGVYRTDTQY
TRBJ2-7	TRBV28	ASSPFREQY
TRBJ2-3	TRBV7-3	ASSLFSSGGRADTQY
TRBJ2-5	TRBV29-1	SVDPGQGGETQY
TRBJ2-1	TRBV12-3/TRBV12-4	ASSLASLEER
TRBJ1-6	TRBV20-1	SARTGAGYSPLH
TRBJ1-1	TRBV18	ASFQDRGREAF
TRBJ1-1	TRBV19	ASSIRRDTTEAF
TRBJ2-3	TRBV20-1	SARVGLTDTQY
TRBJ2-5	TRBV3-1	ASSQGTGTTQETQY
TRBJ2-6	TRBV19	ASSRTGASSGANVLT
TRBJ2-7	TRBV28	ASSLGLAGSSYEQY
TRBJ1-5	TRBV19	ASSMGEGDQPQH
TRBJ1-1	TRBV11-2	ASSSDRGRAEAF
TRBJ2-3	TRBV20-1	SAPGGSSTDTQY
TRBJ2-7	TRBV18	ASSPLGLGSSYEQY
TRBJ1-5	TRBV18	ASSPRGAVGNQPQH
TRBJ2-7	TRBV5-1	ASTGTGVHEQY
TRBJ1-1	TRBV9	ASSAGTGGAGNTEAF
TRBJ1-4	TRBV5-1	ASSLGQGAEKLF
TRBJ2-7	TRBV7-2	ASSLGAGYEQY
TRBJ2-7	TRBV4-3	ASSQEATRTYEQY
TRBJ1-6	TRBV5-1	ASSFFRDRDSPLH
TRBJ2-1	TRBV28	ASSNLPGLLVSEQF
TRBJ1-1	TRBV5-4	ASSFQGALTEAF
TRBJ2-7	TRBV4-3	ASSQELQSYEQY
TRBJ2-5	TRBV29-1	SVAEGPSQETQY
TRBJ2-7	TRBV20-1	SAPPRSSYEQY
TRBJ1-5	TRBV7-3	ASSLMYPQGNQPQH
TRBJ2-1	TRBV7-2	ASSLGIGNNEQF
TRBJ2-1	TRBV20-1	SAPATGAEQF